This TCR beta chain was identified in a study of human T cells and chemical hapten exposure. Time point: patch test 1, 2 weeks after DPC sensitization. Described treatment: therapeutic diphenylcyclopropenone sensitization with weekly scalp DPC. V was shortened by 2 bases and J by 4 bases, with 8 bases between the two germline ends. CDR1 is MNHNS, CDR2 SASEGT, per germline. The CDR3 is 13 amino acids. TCRdb fed the RACE reads into MiXCR, producing one record per CDR3 protein. In the table there are some 82,000 distinct CDR3 sequences, about 10% of which are singletons. The rearrangement uses TRBV6-1 and TRBJ1-1; D unresolved. This receptor was identified in a woman aged 45 to 65 with alopecia areata. Some clones in this sample may be carry-over from other donors' samples. The specimen comprised whole blood, sampled in connection with sensitization to the hapten diphenylcyclopropenone (DPC). The CDR3, as DNA: TGTGCCAGCAGTGAATTCGGTGGCACTGAAGCTTTCTTT. The encoded protein is CASSEFGGTEAFF.